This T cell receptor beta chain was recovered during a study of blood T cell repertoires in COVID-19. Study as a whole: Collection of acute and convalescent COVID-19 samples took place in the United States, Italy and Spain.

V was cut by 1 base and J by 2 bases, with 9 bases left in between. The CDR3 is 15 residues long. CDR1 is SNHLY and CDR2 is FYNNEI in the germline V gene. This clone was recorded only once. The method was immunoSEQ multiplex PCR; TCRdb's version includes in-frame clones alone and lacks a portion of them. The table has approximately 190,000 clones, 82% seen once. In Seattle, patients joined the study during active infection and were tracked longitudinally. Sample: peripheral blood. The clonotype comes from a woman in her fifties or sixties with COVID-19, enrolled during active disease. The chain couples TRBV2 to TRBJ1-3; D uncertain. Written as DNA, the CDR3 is TGTGCCAGCAGTGAAGGGTGGGCTACTGGAAACACCATATATTTT. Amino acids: CASSEGWATGNTIYF.